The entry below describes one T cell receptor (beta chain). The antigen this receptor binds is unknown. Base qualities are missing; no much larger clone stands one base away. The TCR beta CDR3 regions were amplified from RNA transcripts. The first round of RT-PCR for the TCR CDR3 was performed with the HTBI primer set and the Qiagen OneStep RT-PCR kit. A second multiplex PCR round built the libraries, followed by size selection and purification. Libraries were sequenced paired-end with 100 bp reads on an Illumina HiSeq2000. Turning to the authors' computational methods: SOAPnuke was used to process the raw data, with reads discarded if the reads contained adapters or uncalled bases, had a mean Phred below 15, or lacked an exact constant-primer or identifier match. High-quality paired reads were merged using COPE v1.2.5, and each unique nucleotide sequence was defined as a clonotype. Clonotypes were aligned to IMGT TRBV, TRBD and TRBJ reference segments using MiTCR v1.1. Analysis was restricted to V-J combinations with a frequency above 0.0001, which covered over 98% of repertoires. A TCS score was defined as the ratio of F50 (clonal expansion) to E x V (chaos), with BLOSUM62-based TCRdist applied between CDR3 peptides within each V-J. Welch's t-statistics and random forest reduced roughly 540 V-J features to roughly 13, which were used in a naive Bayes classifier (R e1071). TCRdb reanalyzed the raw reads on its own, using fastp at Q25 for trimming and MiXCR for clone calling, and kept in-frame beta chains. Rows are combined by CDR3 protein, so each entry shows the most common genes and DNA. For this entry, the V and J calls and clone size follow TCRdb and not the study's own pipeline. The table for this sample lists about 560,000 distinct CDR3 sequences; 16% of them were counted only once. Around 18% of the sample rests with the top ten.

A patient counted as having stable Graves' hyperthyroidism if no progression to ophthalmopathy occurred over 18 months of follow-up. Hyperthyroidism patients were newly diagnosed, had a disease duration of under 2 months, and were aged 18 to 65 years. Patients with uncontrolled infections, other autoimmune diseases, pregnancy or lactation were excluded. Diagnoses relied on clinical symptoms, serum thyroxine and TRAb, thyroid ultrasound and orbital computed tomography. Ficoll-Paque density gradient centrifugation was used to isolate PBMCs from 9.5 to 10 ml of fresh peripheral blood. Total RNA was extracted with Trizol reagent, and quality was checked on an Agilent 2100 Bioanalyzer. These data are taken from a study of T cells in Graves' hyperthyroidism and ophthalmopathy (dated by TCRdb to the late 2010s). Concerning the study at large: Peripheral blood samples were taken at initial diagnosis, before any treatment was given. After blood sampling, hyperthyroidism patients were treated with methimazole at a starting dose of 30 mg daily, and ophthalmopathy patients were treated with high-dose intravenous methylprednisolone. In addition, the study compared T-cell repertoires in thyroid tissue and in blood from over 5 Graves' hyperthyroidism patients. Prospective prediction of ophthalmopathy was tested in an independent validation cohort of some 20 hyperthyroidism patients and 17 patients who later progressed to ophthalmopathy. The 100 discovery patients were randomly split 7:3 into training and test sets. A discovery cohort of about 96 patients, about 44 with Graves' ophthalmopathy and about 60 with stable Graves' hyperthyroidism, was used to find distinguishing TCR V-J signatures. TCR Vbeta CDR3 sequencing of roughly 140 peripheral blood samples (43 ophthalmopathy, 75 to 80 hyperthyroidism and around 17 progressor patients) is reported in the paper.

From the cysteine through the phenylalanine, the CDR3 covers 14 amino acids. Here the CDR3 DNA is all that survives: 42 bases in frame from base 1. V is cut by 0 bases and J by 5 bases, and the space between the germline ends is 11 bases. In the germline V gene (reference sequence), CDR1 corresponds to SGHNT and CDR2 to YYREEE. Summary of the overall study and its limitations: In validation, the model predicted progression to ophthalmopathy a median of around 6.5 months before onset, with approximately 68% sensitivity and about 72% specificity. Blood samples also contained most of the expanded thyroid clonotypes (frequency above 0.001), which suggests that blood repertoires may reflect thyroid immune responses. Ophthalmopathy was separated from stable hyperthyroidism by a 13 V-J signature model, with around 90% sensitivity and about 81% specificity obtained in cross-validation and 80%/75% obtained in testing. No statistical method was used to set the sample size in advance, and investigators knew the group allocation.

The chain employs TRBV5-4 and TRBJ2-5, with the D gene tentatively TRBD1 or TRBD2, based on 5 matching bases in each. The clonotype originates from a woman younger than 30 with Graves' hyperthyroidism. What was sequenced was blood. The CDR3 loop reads CASSLAGTRETQYF. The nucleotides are TGTGCCAGCAGCTTGGCGGGGACCCGGGAGACCCAGTACTTC.